This TCR beta chain stems from a study of T cell responses to AZD1222 COVID-19 vaccine. Study-wide points: A mostly white British donor set with more females was recruited, and clonal diversity was possibly underestimated.

In regard to this clone: Its cognate antigen is unknown.

CDR3 size: 13 residues. Germline assignment: CDR1 WSHSY and CDR2 SAAADI. V lost 7 bases to trimming and J lost 4 bases; unmatched junction nucleotides: 4. TCRdb's copy holds only in-frame clones and misses some; the assay was immunoSEQ multiplex PCR. This sample carries about 28,000 clones, more than 70% of them seen once, and the ten largest clones take roughly 6%. The receptor was isolated from an adult in good health. Sequenced here: peripheral blood, sampled on day 0 of AZD1222 vaccination. V and J are TRBV10-2 and TRBJ2-7; 10 nucleotides match TRBD2. The chain's CDR3 is CASKLAGGYEQYF. DNA for the CDR3: TGCGCCAGCAAATTAGCGGGGGGTTACGAGCAGTACTTC.